This T cell receptor beta chain appears in the sequencing data of a study of blood T cell repertoires in COVID-19. For the study at large: PBMCs, B-cell-depleted T cells, or T cells were the source of the cDNA or gDNA that made up the material.

Libraries were prepared by immunoSEQ multiplex PCR; TCRdb keeps only in-frame clonotypes and omits some of them. This sample has under 200,000 clones, with over 75% found just once. The specimen sequenced was peripheral blood. This clonotype was sampled from a woman aged 80 or over with acute or convalescent COVID-19.

As DNA, the CDR3 is TGTGCCAGCAGTGAAGGACAGGGCAAAGCTTTCTTT. Amino acid sequence: CASSEGQGKAFF. The genes are TRBV6-1 and TRBJ1-1, with 7 positions matching TRBD1. The V segment lost 1 base and the J segment 9 bases; nucleotides outside the gene matches: 2. This CDR3 has 12 amino acids. Germline values: CDR1 MNHNS, CDR2 SASEGT.